The 20 T cell receptor beta chains below all came from one sample that was sequenced in a study of T cell responses to AZD1222 COVID-19 vaccine. Clones were read by immunoSEQ multiplex PCR, and TCRdb kept only the in-frame ones, dropping some. Here the sample spans 150,000 or so clones, 80% to 95% being singletons. Here the sequenced sample was peripheral blood, taken 28 days after the second AZD1222 dose. Receptors originate from an adult who received the AZD1222 COVID-19 vaccine.

The gene calls are TRBV7-9 and TRBJ1-1; D not certain. CDR1 and CDR2 from the germline V gene are SEHNR and FQNEAQ (reference sequence). Trimming shortened V by 7 bases and J by 3 bases, and 9 bases separated the two germline ends. The CDR3 runs 12 residues. The CDR3 bases are TGTGCCAGCACCCGCCAACACACTGAAGCTTTCTTT. This encodes CASTRQHTEAFF.

In its sample, this clone was seen once. The rearrangement uses TRBV27 and TRBJ2-6, with 8 bases matching TRBD1. J was trimmed by 5 bases and V by 6 bases; bases with no gene match: 6. Germline V gene data show CDR1 as MNHEY and CDR2 as SMNVEV (reference sequence). The CDR3 totals 15 residues. In nucleotides, the CDR3 is TGTGCCAGCAGCAGGGGGCGAGCTTGGGCCAACGTCCTGACTTTC. It codes for CASSRGRAWANVLTF.

The chain combines TRBV28 with TRBJ1-1, with D possibly being TRBD1 (6 bases). The V end lost 1 base, the J end lost 4 bases, and 10 bases lay between the germline ends. The CDR3 covers 14 residues. Germline loops: CDR1 MDHEN, CDR2 SYDVKM. In DNA, the CDR3 is TGTGCCAGCAGTTTATCTCGGGGGCTCACTGAAGCTTTCTTT. Amino acids: CASSLSRGLTEAFF. The whole variable domain, remainder taken from reference TRBV28 and TRBJ1-1, is DVKVTQSSRYLVKRTGEKVFLECVQDMDHENMFWYRQDPGLGLRLIYFSYDVKMKEKGDIPEGYSVSREKKERFSLILESASTNQTSMYLCASSLSRGLTEAFFGQGTRLTVV.

This chain links TRBV9 with TRBJ2-3; D is unclear. The CDR3 is made up of 14 amino acids. Germline V gene data show CDR1 as SGDLS and CDR2 as YYNGEE. V was clipped by 0 bases and J by 2 bases, with 7 bases between them. The CDR3 sequence is CASSVERFTDTQYF. For the CDR3, the DNA is TGTGCCAGCAGCGTAGAGAGATTCACAGATACGCAGTATTTT.

This clone was counted a few times. The chain uses TRBV6-2 or TRBV6-3 and TRBJ1-3; D uncertain. The germline V gene has CDR1 MNHEY and CDR2 SVGEGT. CDR3 length: 14 residues. V lost 5 bases and J 1 base, leaving 9 bases between the germline ends. The CDR3 sequence is CASSGALSGNTIYF. CDR3 nucleotide sequence: TGTGCCAGCAGTGGAGCCCTTTCTGGAAACACCATATATTTT.

The rearrangement links TRBV6-5 to TRBJ2-7, with D possibly TRBD1 on 5 matching bases. Germline V lookup: CDR1 MNHEY, CDR2 SVGAGI. The CDR3 has 15 amino acids. Trimming left V 6 bases short and J 2 bases short, with 17 bases between. CDR3 loop: CASSLQDSSAYEQYF. The CDR3 DNA reads TGTGCCAGCAGCCTACAAGACAGTTCAGCCTACGAGCAGTACTTC.

Note on this clone: Other DNA sequences from this sample encode an identical CDR3 as well. The chain uses TRBV5-5 and TRBJ1-6; the D is unclear. Between the trimmed V and J ends, which lost 5 bases and 9 bases, there was a span of 6 bases. Germline-derived CDR1 and CDR2 are SGHKS and YYEKEE (reference sequence). This CDR3 spans 11 amino acids. CDR3 coding DNA: TGTGCCAGCAGTCTGGGTTCACCCCTCCACTTT. Its translation is CASSLGSPLHF.

J is TRBJ1-3 and V is TRBV27, with 7 positions matching TRBD1. This CDR3 comprises 14 residues. Looked up from germline, CDR1 is MNHEY and CDR2 is SMNVEV (reference sequence). Losses at the gene ends were 10 bases for V and 6 bases for J; bases not matched to a gene: 12. The CDR3 nucleotides read TGTGCCACCTGGAGACAGGGCTTAGAAAACACCATATATTTT. Protein product: CATWRQGLENTIYF.

The genes are TRBV13 and TRBJ1-3; no reliable D call. This CDR3 spans 14 amino acids. CDR1 and CDR2 from the germline V gene are PRHDT and FYEKMQ (reference sequence). V was trimmed by 4 bases and J by 2 bases, leaving 9 bases between them. The CDR3 DNA is TGTGCCAGCAGCTCCGGTCCAGCTGGAAACACCATATATTTT. Protein sequence: CASSSGPAGNTIYF.

The J gene is TRBJ1-1, the V gene TRBV2; D is unclear. Germline V gives CDR1 SNHLY, CDR2 FYNNEI. V shed 8 bases and J shed 5 bases, with 12 bases lying between them. The CDR3 has 12 residues. DNA for the CDR3: TGTGCCAGCTCCGGTGATAGTACTGAAGCTTTCTTT. Its translation is CASSGDSTEAFF. The full variable domain, in which reference TRBV2 and TRBJ1-1 provide the parts outside the CDR3, is EPEVTQTPSHQVTQMGQEVILRCVPISNHLYFYWYRQILGQKVEFLVSFYNNEISEKSEIFDDQFSVERPDGSNFTLKIRSTKLEDSAMYFCASSGDSTEAFFGQGTRLTVV.

V is TRBV28 and J is TRBJ1-4, with 7 bases fitting TRBD1. This CDR3 is 13 amino acids long. The V and J ends lost 3 bases and 8 bases, in that order; junction bases with no gene match: 3. Germline CDR1 MDHEN, CDR2 SYDVKM. The CDR3 bases are TGTGCCAGCAGTTTCCAGGGGGAAGAAAAACTGTTTTTT. Translating it yields CASSFQGEEKLFF.

This clone was seen once. This chain uses TRBV6-2 or TRBV6-3 with TRBJ1-2; the D is unclear. Trimming took off 6 bases at V and 6 bases at J, with 11 bases between the two ends. CDR1 MNHEY and CDR2 SVGEGT come from the germline V gene. CDR3 size: 12 residues. The CDR3 DNA is TGTGCCAGCAGCTCCCGCCTCCATGGCTACACCTTC. Amino acid sequence: CASSSRLHGYTF.

The chain has TRBV10-3 and TRBJ1-3; no firm D call. This CDR3 is 16 amino acids long. V was shortened by 0 bases and J by 0 bases, with 9 bases between the two germline ends. The germline V gene encodes CDR1 ENHRY and CDR2 SYGVKD. CDR3: CAISESRAVSGNTIYF. CDR3 DNA sequence: TGTGCCATCAGTGAGTCTAGGGCTGTCTCTGGAAACACCATATATTTT.

This sequence joins TRBV4-1 and TRBJ1-2; D might be TRBD1 (6 bases). Trimming pared 4 bases from V and 8 bases from J, leaving 23 bases between. Germline V lookup: CDR1 MGHRA, CDR2 YSYEKL. This CDR3 has 16 residues. The chain's CDR3 is CASSRDSYSRGKGYTF. DNA for the CDR3: TGCGCCAGCAGCCGAGACTCATACTCGAGGGGGAAGGGCTACACCTTC.

The chain links TRBV20-1 to TRBJ1-2, with D unresolved. The germline V gene encodes CDR1 DFQATT and CDR2 SNEGSKA (reference sequence). V lost 7 bases, J lost 4 bases, and 10 bases lay in between. The CDR3 has 11 residues. Here the CDR3 DNA reads TGCAGTGGGTTGCGACGCTATGGCTACACCTTC. Protein: CSGLRRYGYTF.

This clone was detected only once. V and J are TRBV7-2 and TRBJ2-5, with D tentatively TRBD1 (5 bases). The CDR3 is made up of 15 amino acids. Between the trimmed V and J ends, which lost 5 bases and 5 bases, there was a span of 18 bases. Germline V gives CDR1 SGHTA, CDR2 FQGNSA. Here the CDR3 reads CASSHQQGVEETQYF. The DNA for the CDR3 is TGTGCCAGCAGCCACCAGCAAGGGGTCGAGGAGACCCAGTACTTC.

The chain is built from TRBV28 and TRBJ1-1; D ambiguous. This CDR3 spans 12 amino acids. V lost 8 bases to trimming and J lost 11 bases, with 18 bases between them. Germline V gene lookup returns CDR1 MDHEN and CDR2 SYDVKM. Written as DNA, the CDR3 is TGTGCCAGCTACAGCCCAGGTCTTCTGGCTTTCTTT. This translates into CASYSPGLLAFF.

A note on this clone: An end of the junction differs from the germline gene, which may be a read error. The chain has TRBV7-7 and TRBJ2-3; the D call may be TRBD1 or TRBD2 (7 bases each). Germline V gene lookup returns CDR1 SSHAT and CDR2 FNYEAQ (reference sequence). The CDR3 has 16 amino acids. This chain's CDR3 is CASSSGGTAGRDTQYF. The CDR3 DNA reads TGTGCTAGCAGCTCCGGGGGGACAGCGGGTAGGGATACGCAGTATTTT. The full variable domain, completed using reference TRBV7-7 and TRBJ2-3, is GAGVSQSPRYKVTKRGQDVTLRCDPISSHATLYWYQQALGQGPEFLTYFNYEAQPDKSGLPSDRFSAERPEGSISTLTIQRTEQRDSAMYRCASSSGGTAGRDTQYFGPGTRLTVL.

This clone has just a few counts. The chain uses TRBV7-9 and TRBJ1-2; D is unresolved. Trimming pared 5 bases from V and 0 bases from J, leaving 4 bases between. CDR1 and CDR2 (germline): SEHNR, FQNEAQ (reference sequence). This CDR3 is 12 amino acids long. This chain's CDR3 is CASSAPNYGYTF. The CDR3 DNA sequence: TGTGCCAGCAGCGCCCCTAACTATGGCTACACCTTC. Supplemented by reference TRBV7-9 and TRBJ1-2, the full variable domain reads DTGVSQNPRHKITKRGQNVTFRCDPISEHNRLYWYRQTLGQGPEFLTYFQNEAQLEKSRLLSDRFSAERPKGSFSTLEIQRTEQGDSAMYLCASSAPNYGYTFGSGTRLTVV.

The V and J genes are TRBV11-2 and TRBJ2-2, with 8 bases that match TRBD2. Germline V gives CDR1 SGHAT, CDR2 FQNNGV. Trimming at V came to 5 bases and at J to 1 base, leaving 6 bases not matched to a gene. The CDR3 is 16 residues long. The CDR3 DNA sequence: TGTGCCAGCAGCCCTATAGCGGGAAAGAACACCGGGGAGCTGTTTTTT. Translating it yields CASSPIAGKNTGELFF.